A selection of T cell receptor beta chains follows, all from one sample in a study of blood T cells in healthy people across ages. Each CDR3 protein is one row after TCRdb ran MiXCR on the 5' RACE reads. The table has about 780,000 distinct CDR3 sequences, less than 60% seen once. The sequencing input was blood. These receptors came from a man older than 75 in good health. CDR3s include the opening cysteine and the closing phenylalanine or tryptophan. The D gene is left open where the match is weak.

TRBD2,TRBV20-1,CSARELAGDSYEQYF
NA,TRBV12-3/TRBV12-4,CASRPTSGAKNIQYF
NA,TRBV29-1,CSVEDRGMTSGEQYF
NA,TRBV28,CASSLRGTVHSGELFF
TRBD1,TRBV6-6,CASSGQGRYNEQFF
TRBD1,TRBV14,CASSQRTGKGETQYF
TRBD1,TRBV7-2,CASSLIGQGVGYTF
TRBD1,TRBV12-3/TRBV12-4,CASSRDRAIQETQYF
NA,TRBV12-3/TRBV12-4,CASSPHNPGANVLTF
NA,TRBV21-1,CANSERDFFGNQPQHF
TRBD2,TRBV20-1,CSARKIAGGSYNEQFF
TRBD1,TRBV18,CASSPIISGTENIQYF
TRBD1,TRBV28,CASSDRDRGAETQYF